This TCR beta chain was sequenced during a study of blood T cell repertoires in COVID-19. Across the whole study: Italy, Spain and the United States were the sources of the convalescent and acute COVID-19 samples. T cells, B-cell-depleted T cells, or PBMCs supplied cDNA or gDNA.

Trimming took 3 bases from V and 2 from J, leaving 10 bases between them. Germline V gives CDR1 MDHEN, CDR2 SYDVKM. The CDR3 consists of 14 residues. Clones were sequenced by immunoSEQ multiplex PCR, and TCRdb holds only the in-frame ones, with some missing. The sample yields about 100,000 clones, 80% to 95% seen once. Sequenced: peripheral blood. The chain carries TRBV28 and TRBJ1-1, with a possible D match to TRBD1 (5 bases). The source of this sequence is a man in his 60s with acute or convalescent COVID-19. CDR3 region: CASSLKGANTEAFF. CDR3 DNA sequence: TGTGCCAGCAGTTTGAAAGGGGCCAACACTGAAGCTTTCTTT. Variable domain in full (rest from reference TRBV28 and TRBJ1-1): DVKVTQSSRYLVKRTGEKVFLECVQDMDHENMFWYRQDPGLGLRLIYFSYDVKMKEKGDIPEGYSVSREKKERFSLILESASTNQTSMYLCASSLKGANTEAFFGQGTRLTVV.